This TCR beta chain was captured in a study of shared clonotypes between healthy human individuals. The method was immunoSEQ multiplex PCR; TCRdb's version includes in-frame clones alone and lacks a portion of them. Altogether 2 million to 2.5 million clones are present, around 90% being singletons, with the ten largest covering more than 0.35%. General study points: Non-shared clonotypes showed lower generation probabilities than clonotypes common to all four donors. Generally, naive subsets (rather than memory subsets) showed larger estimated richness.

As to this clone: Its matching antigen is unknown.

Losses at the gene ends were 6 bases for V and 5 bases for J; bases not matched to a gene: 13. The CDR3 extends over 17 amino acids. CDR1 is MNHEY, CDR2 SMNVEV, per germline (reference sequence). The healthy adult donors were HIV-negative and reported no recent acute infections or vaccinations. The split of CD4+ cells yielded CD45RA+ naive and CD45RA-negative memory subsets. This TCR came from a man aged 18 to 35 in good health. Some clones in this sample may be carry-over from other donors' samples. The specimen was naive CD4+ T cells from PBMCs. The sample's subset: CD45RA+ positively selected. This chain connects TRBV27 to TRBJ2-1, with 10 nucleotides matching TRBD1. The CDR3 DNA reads TGTGCCAGCAGCTTAGGGGGAAGCGGGACAGGGGACAATGAGCAGTTCTTC. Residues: CASSLGGSGTGDNEQFF.